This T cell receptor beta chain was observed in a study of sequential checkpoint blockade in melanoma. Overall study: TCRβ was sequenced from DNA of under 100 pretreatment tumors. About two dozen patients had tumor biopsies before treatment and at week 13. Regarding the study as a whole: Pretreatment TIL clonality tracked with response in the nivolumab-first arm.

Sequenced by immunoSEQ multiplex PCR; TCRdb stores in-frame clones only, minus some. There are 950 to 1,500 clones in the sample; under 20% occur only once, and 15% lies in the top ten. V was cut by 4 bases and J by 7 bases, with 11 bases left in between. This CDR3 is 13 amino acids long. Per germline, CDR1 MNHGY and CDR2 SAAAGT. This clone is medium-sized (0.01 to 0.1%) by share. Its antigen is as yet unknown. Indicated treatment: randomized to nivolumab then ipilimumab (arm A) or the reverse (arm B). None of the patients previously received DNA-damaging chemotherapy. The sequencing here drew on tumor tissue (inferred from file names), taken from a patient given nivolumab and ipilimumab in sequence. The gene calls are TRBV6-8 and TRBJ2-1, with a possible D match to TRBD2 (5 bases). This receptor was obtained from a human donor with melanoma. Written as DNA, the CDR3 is TGTGCCAGCAGTTCTAGGGAGACGAATGAGCAGTTCTTC. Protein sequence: CASSSRETNEQFF.